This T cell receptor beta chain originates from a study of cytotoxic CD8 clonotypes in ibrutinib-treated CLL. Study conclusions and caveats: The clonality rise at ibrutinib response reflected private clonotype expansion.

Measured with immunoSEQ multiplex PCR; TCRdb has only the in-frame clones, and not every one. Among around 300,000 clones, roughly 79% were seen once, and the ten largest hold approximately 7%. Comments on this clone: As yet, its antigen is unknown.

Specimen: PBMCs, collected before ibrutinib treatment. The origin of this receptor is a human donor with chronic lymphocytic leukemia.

CDR3 in amino acids: CASSQGLAGGEQYF. The CDR3 DNA reads TGCGCCAGCAGCCAAGGGCTAGCGGGAGGCGAGCAGTACTTC. The V call is TRBV4-3, the J call TRBJ2-7; the match to TRBD2 covers 11 bases. Germline-derived CDR1 and CDR2 are LGHNA and YSLEER. This CDR3 is 14 amino acids long. J was trimmed by 6 bases and V by 1 base; bases with no gene match: 2.